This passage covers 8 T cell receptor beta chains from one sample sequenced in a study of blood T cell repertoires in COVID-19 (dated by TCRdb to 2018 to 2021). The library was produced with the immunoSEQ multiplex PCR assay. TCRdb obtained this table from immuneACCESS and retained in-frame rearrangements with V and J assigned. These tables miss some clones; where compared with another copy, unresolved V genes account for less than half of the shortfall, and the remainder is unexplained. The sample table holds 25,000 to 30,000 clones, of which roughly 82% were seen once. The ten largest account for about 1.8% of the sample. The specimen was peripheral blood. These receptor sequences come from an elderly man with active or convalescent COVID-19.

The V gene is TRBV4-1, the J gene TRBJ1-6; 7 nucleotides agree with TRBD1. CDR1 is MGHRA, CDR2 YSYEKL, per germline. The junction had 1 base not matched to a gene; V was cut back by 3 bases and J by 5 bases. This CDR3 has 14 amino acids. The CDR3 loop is CASSHGQDNSPLHF. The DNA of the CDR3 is TGCGCCAGCAGCCACGGACAGGATAATTCACCCCTCCACTTT.

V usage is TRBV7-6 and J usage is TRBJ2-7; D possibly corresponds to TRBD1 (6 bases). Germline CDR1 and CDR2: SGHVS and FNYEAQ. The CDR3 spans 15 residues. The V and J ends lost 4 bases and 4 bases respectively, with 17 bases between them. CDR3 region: CASSSGQGLYYEQYF. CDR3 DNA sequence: TGTGCCAGCAGCTCGGGACAAGGACTTTATTACGAGCAGTACTTC.

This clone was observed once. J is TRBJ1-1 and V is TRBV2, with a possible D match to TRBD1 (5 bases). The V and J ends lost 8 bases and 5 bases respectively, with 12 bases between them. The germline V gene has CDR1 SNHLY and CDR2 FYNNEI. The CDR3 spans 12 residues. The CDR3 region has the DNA TGTGCCAGCTCCAGGGTACGGACTGAAGCTTTCTTT. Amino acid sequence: CASSRVRTEAFF.

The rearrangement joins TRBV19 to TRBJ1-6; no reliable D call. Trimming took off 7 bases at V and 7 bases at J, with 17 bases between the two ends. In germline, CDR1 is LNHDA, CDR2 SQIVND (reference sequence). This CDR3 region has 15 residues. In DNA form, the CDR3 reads TGTGCCAGTACCGTGGGCCAGTCGGGAAATTCACCCCTCCACTTT. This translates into CASTVGQSGNSPLHF.

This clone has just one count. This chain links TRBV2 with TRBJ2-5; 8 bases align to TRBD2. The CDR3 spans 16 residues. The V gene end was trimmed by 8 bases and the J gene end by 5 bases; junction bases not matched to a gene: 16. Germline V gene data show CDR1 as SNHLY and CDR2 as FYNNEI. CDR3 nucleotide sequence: TGTGCCAGCTCTAGCATAGCGGGGCGGAGGGGGGAGACCCAGTACTTC. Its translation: CASSSIAGRRGETQYF.

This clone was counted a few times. CDR3 DNA sequence: TGCGCCAGCAGCCGACGGGGTTTGGATGAGCAGTTCTTC. This translates into CASSRRGLDEQFF. The chain uses TRBV5-1 and TRBJ2-1; D may be TRBD2 (5 bases). V lost 4 bases, J lost 8 bases, and 13 bases lay in between. Germline V gene lookup returns CDR1 SGHRS and CDR2 YFSETQ. This CDR3 spans 13 amino acids.

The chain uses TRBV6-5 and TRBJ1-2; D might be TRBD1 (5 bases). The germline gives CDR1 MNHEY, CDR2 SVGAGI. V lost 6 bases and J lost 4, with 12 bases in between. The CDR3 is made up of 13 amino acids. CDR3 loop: CASSDGGTYGYTF. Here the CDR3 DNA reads TGTGCCAGCAGCGACGGGGGAACCTATGGCTACACCTTC.

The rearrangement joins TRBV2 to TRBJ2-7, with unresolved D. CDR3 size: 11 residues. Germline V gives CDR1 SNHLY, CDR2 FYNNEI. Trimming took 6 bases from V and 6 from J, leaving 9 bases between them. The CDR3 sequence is CASRFRLEQYF. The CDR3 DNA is TGTGCCAGCAGATTCAGGCTCGAGCAGTACTTC.